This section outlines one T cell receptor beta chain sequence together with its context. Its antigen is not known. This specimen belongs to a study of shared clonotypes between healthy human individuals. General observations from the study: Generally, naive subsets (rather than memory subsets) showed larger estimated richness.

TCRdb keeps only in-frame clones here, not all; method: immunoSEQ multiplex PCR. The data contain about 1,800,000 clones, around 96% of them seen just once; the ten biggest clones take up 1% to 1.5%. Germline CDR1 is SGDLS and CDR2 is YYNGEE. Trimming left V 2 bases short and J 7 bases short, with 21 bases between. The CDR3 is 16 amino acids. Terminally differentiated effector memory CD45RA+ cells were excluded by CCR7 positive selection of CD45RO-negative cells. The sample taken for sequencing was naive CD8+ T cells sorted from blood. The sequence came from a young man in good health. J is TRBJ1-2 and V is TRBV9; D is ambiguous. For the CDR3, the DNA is TGTGCCAGCAGCGTTTTAGGAACCGGGCCGGCGGCTGGCTACACCTTC. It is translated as CASSVLGTGPAAGYTF.